Below, 13 T cell receptor beta chains from the same sample are listed, as sequenced in a study of cytomegalovirus exposure and HLA in healthy donors (TCRdb year 2017). Library preparation was by the immunoSEQ multiplex PCR assay. For the multiplex PCR, a mixture combining 60 forward primers for TCR Vbeta segments and 13 reverse primers for TCR Jbeta segments was used. This immuneACCESS table, as held by TCRdb, lists in-frame sequences with V and J called but not all clones. Of the missing ones, under half trace to an unresolved V gene in checked studies; the others have no known cause. Counted in this sample were about 150,000 clones; under 80% of them appeared once. The ten largest clones take up 2.1% of the sample. The sample consisted of PBMCs. Receptors originate from a man aged 30-40 years in good health and CMV-seronegative.

Only one count was recorded for this clone. This CDR3 reads CASSRQGREQFF. The CDR3 nucleotides are TGTGCCAGCAGTCGACAGGGGAGAGAGCAGTTCTTC. This chain joins TRBV28 and TRBJ2-1; 8 bases line up with TRBD1. The CDR3 length is 12 residues. V gave up 5 bases and J gave up 10 bases; unmatched junction bases: 4. The germline V gene encodes CDR1 MDHEN and CDR2 SYDVKM.

Here the CDR3 DNA reads TGTGCCAGCAGTCCCGGGACAGAATATTCACCCCTCCACTTT. This sequence encodes CASSPGTEYSPLHF. The chain is built from TRBV28 and TRBJ1-6; 7 nucleotides line up with TRBD1. The ends lost 5 bases at V and 8 bases at J; junction bases unmatched: 6. This CDR3 contains 14 residues. The germline V gene encodes CDR1 MDHEN and CDR2 SYDVKM.

The chain carries TRBV5-6 and TRBJ2-1; 8 bases are a match to TRBD1. The V and J ends lost 1 base and 8 bases, in that order; junction bases with no gene match: 5. The germline V gene encodes CDR1 SGHDT and CDR2 YYEEEE. The CDR3 loop spans 14 amino acids. The CDR3 region has the DNA TGTGCCAGCAGCTTGAGTGGACAGGGCCATGAGCAGTTCTTC. Its translation is CASSLSGQGHEQFF.

J is TRBJ1-3 and V is TRBV27; D not resolved. CDR1 is MNHEY and CDR2 is SMNVEV in the germline V gene (reference sequence). The CDR3 spans 13 residues. The V end was cut by 7 bases, the J end by 0 bases, with 7 bases between. CDR3 amino acids: CASTGLSGNTIYF. CDR3 in DNA: TGTGCCAGCACCGGTCTCTCTGGAAACACCATATATTTT.

This clone is a singleton in its sample. J is TRBJ1-2 and V is TRBV5-1, with D unclear. V gave up 0 bases and J gave up 1 base, with 10 bases separating them. Germline values: CDR1 SGHRS, CDR2 YFSETQ. The CDR3 has 15 residues. CDR3 DNA: TGCGCCAGCAGCTTGGAGGGAGGAGGTAACTATGGCTACACCTTC. Its translation: CASSLEGGGNYGYTF.

The V and J genes are TRBV4-1 and TRBJ2-3; TRBD2 aligns across 11 bases. The V segment lost 5 bases and the J segment 3 bases; nucleotides outside the gene matches: 10. Germline V gene data show CDR1 as MGHRA and CDR2 as YSYEKL. This CDR3 contains 17 residues. The CDR3 nucleotides read TGCGCCAGCAGCTCGCGTAGCGGGGGGGCGCTGACAGATACGCAGTATTTT. This translates into CASSSRSGGALTDTQYF.

This chain uses TRBV27 with TRBJ2-7; D is possibly TRBD1 (5 bases). Deletions cut 4 bases from V and 3 bases from J, with 13 bases between. The CDR3 runs 14 residues. Per the germline V gene, CDR1 is MNHEY and CDR2 is SMNVEV (reference sequence). This chain's CDR3 is CASSSATENYEQYF. The CDR3 DNA reads TGTGCCAGCAGTTCTGCGACAGAGAACTACGAGCAGTACTTC.

The chain recombines TRBV5-6 with TRBJ2-1; D is possibly TRBD2 (7 bases). V dropped 2 bases and J dropped 1 base, with 13 bases sitting between them. In germline, CDR1 is SGHDT, CDR2 YYEEEE. The CDR3 length is 16 residues. The CDR3 DNA sequence: TGTGCCAGCAGCTTCGGGGGGCCCAGATCCTACAATGAGCAGTTCTTC. It yields the protein CASSFGGPRSYNEQFF.

This clone is a singleton in its sample. This chain connects TRBV4-2 to TRBJ2-4; 7 bases agree with TRBD2. The CDR3 totals 16 residues. Germline V gives CDR1 LGHNA, CDR2 YNFKEQ. V was pared by 3 bases and J by 7 bases, with 12 bases of the junction left unmatched. The CDR3 DNA reads TGTGCCAGCAGCCAGCAGGGCGGACTAGAACGGAACATTCAGTACTTC. Protein product: CASSQQGGLERNIQYF.

The chain employs TRBV28 and TRBJ2-1, with 12 bases identical to TRBD2. The CDR3 length is 16 residues. The germline gives CDR1 MDHEN, CDR2 SYDVKM. Trimming at V came to 7 bases and at J to 7 bases, leaving 11 bases not matched to a gene. The CDR3 DNA reads as TGTGCCAGCACTCCCGGACTAGCGGGGACTAGGAATGAGCAGTTCTTC. Its protein product is CASTPGLAGTRNEQFF.

This chain joins TRBV7-6 and TRBJ2-5, with D uncertain. The V gene lost 0 bases and the J gene lost 5 bases, with 4 bases spanning the gap. The germline CDR1 and CDR2 sequences are SGHVS and FNYEAQ. The CDR3 loop spans 12 amino acids. CDR3 sequence reads: CASSLAGETQYF. The CDR3 DNA follows: TGTGCCAGCAGCTTAGCCGGTGAGACCCAGTACTTC.

This sequence joins TRBV19 and TRBJ1-5; the D gene is possibly TRBD1 (6 bases). The CDR3 covers 16 residues. Per germline, CDR1 LNHDA and CDR2 SQIVND (reference sequence). Deletions cut 1 base from V and 1 base from J, with 11 bases between. The CDR3 reads CASSIGLDRSNQPQHF. CDR3 DNA sequence: TGTGCCAGTAGTATAGGGCTCGACAGGAGCAATCAGCCCCAGCATTTT.

The CDR3 coding sequence is TGTGCCAGCAGCGAAAAGGGACAGGGGACGGAAAAACTGTTTTTT. Its protein is CASSEKGQGTEKLFF. J is TRBJ1-4 and V is TRBV5-6; 10 bases agree with TRBD1. Trimming took 4 bases from V and 8 from J; bases not matched to a gene: 8. The germline CDR1 and CDR2 sequences are SGHDT and YYEEEE. The CDR3 totals 15 residues.